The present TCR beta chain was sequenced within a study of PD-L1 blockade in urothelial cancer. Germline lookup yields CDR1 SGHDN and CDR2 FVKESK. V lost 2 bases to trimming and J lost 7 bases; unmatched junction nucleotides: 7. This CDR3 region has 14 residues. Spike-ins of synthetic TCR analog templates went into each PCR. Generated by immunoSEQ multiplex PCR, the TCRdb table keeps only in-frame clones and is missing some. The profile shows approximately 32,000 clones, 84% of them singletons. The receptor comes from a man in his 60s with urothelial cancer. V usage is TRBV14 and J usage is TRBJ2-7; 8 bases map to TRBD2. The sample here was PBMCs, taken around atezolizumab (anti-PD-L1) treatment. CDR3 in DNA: TGTGCCAGCAGCCAACCGGGACTAGTGGTTGAGCAGTACTTC. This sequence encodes CASSQPGLVVEQYF.